This TCR beta chain was found in a study of blood T cell repertoires in COVID-19. Study background: T cells, B-cell-depleted T cells, or PBMCs provided the cDNA or gDNA that served as material.

This CDR3 has 12 residues. CDR1 and CDR2 from the germline V gene are LGHDT and YNNKEL (reference sequence). Germline trimming cut 3 bases from V and 5 bases from J; bases unmatched to any gene: 0. Donors in Cohort 3 who had recovered were those with two negative PCRs, healthcare professional clearance, or resolution of their symptoms. Some clones are missing from TCRdb's copy, which holds only in-frame ones; the method was immunoSEQ multiplex PCR. The sample includes more than 300,000 clones, around nine tenths of them seen just once. Input material: PBMCs or T cells enriched from blood (not recorded which). The chain recombines TRBV3-1 (or the pseudogene TRBV3-2) with TRBJ1-1; 7 bases map to TRBD1. This TCR came from a woman aged 30 to 39 who had recovered from COVID-19. The chain's CDR3 is CASSHRGTEAFF. The DNA for the CDR3 is TGTGCCAGCAGCCACAGGGGGACTGAAGCTTTCTTT.